The entry that follows covers one T cell receptor beta chain sequence. This clone has only a few counts. Its antigen is still unknown. It has no much larger one-base neighbor in the sample; base qualities were not kept. Looking up the germline V gene yields CDR1 MDHEN and CDR2 SYDVKM. The germline V end is reduced by 1 base and the J end by 3 bases; junction bases left unmatched: 8. The cysteine opens and the phenylalanine closes a CDR3 of 17 amino acids. Of the read, only the CDR3 DNA is kept; its 51 bases are in frame from base 1. These data belong to a study of metastatic and nonmetastatic thyroid tumors (dated by TCRdb to the early 2020s). Background on the whole study: For patients with malignant and with benign thyroid disease, the researchers compared repertoires between peripheral blood samples and tumor or nodule tissue samples.

Library creation used PCR. The reads were generated on an Illumina HiSeq 4000. High-throughput sequencing was used to profile the CDR3 region of the TCR beta-chain in every patient. The published analysis was carried out like this. CDR3 differences across clinicopathological groups were used to build a classifier for discriminating distant-metastatic papillary thyroid cancer patients. To measure repertoire diversity the researchers used the Shannon index, while the Morisita-Horn index served to gauge how similar the tumor and blood repertoires were. TCRdb reanalyzed the raw reads on its own, using fastp at Q25 for trimming and MiXCR for clone calling, and kept in-frame beta chains. For this entry, the V and J calls and clone size follow TCRdb and not the study's own pipeline. The sample table lists 13,000 or so clones, around 25% of them with a count of one. Around 60% of the sample is in the top ten clones.

Results the study describes overall, beyond this receptor: In both blood and tumor samples, malignant tumors were reported to have significantly higher TCR beta diversity than benign nodules.

None of the patients had been given any treatment before thyroid surgery. The study retrospectively analysed patient clinical samples collected from the early 2010s to the late 2010s using T-cell receptor beta sequencing. The chain couples TRBV28 to TRBJ2-2, with 7 bases matching TRBD2. This sequence was found in a male donor with papillary thyroid cancer or a benign thyroid nodule (not recorded which). Some clones in this sample may be carry-over from other donors' samples. The sequencing input was blood. The CDR3 region reads CASSLSRRTSYTGELFF. The DNA sequence reads TGTGCCAGCAGTTTATCCCGCCGGACTAGTTACACCGGGGAGCTGTTTTTT.